This TCR beta chain comes out of a study of beta chain features in type 1 diabetes. Overall study results and limits: The naive, central memory and Treg TCRB repertoires of patients appeared to be more similar to one another than those of healthy donors. Shorter TCRB CDR3s, moderately but significantly so, were found in Type 1 diabetes patients in all four CD4+ subsets. Researchers could not determine here whether HLA type influences TCRB rearrangement.

The V gene end was trimmed by 2 bases and the J gene end by 5 bases; junction bases not matched to a gene: 5. Looked up from germline, CDR1 is ENHRY and CDR2 is SYGVKD. The CDR3 is 16 residues long. There are a few counts of this clone. Its target is unknown. Sequenced material consisted of expressed TCRB transcripts (all of the isolated RNA was reverse transcribed). Only in-frame clones appear in the TCRdb table, and some are missing; sequencing was by immunoSEQ multiplex PCR. The sample has 860,000 or so clones, 15% to 20% seen once. This receptor was obtained from a woman under 30 in good health. Sequencing was carried out using naive CD4+ T cells from blood. The chain links TRBV10-3 to TRBJ2-3; 12 bases are shared with TRBD1. In DNA form, the CDR3 reads TGTGCCATCAGTGAGCCAGGGACAGGGGGCAGAGATACGCAGTATTTT. Its protein product is CAISEPGTGGRDTQYF.